The clone carrying this TCR beta chain occurred a few times. Its antigen is unidentified. This entry belongs to a study of cytomegalovirus exposure and HLA in healthy donors. Findings and caveats of the study: Later analysis demonstrated an association between a missense DCLRE1C variant and TCR beta V- and J-gene trimming. Common viral pathogens seemed, in a later analysis, to connect with several of the most significant clusters. The only immune exposure information that was available was CMV serostatus.

A multiplex PCR was run with 60 Vbeta primers and 13 Jbeta primers. Method: immunoSEQ multiplex PCR; TCRdb's copy keeps in-frame clones and lacks some. The table shows around 140,000 clones, with about four fifths occurring only once. Germline CDR1 SGHVS, CDR2 FQNEAQ. V lost 5 bases to trimming and J lost 0 bases; unmatched junction nucleotides: 7. The CDR3 sequence is 17 residues long. The clonotype originates from a man aged 35-49 years in good health and CMV-seronegative. This chain connects TRBV7-8 to TRBJ1-5; 10 bases line up with TRBD1. The sample consisted of PBMCs. The CDR3 protein is CASSTGQGLLSNQPQHF. Here the CDR3 DNA reads TGTGCCAGCAGCACGGGACAGGGGCTACTTAGCAATCAGCCCCAGCATTTT.